The 17 T cell receptor beta chains below come from one sample, sequenced in a study of T-cell reconstitution after alpha-beta-depleted transplantation in children. A library of TCRbeta sequences, prepared with unique molecular identifiers, was generated. TCRdb reanalysed the PCR reads using MiXCR and keeps one entry per CDR3 protein. The sample comprises a few hundred thousand distinct CDR3 sequences, approximately 30% of which are singletons, and around a third rests with the top ten. This specimen consisted of PBMCs, obtained before TCRalphabeta/CD19-depleted stem cell transplant. These receptors came from a boy in the first two years of life with Wiskott-Aldrich syndrome, due to receive a stem cell transplant.

This clonotype was found a few times. This rearrangement joins TRBV29-1 to TRBJ1-4, with D maybe TRBD1 (6 bases). Trimming cost V 4 bases and J 8 bases, with 14 bases left between them. Germline V gene data show CDR1 as SQVTM and CDR2 as ANQGSEA. CDR3 length: 13 residues. CDR3 in amino acids: CSVAGTTGEKLFF. CDR3 sequence (DNA): TGCAGCGTTGCCGGGACAACGGGCGAAAAACTGTTTTTT. Supplemented by reference TRBV29-1 and TRBJ1-4, the full variable domain reads SAVISQKPSRDICQRGTSLTIQCQVDSQVTMMFWYRQQPGQSLTLIATANQGSEATYESGFVIDKFPISRPNLTFSTLTVSNMSPEDSSIYLCSVAGTTGEKLFFGSGTQLSVL.

This clonotype has only a few counts. The CDR3 nucleotides are TGCGCCAGCAGCAATCCGGAGGAAAAACTGTTTTTT. It specifies CASSNPEEKLFF. This chain connects TRBV5-1 to TRBJ1-4; D unclear. The CDR3 is 12 amino acids. The germline CDR1 and CDR2 sequences are SGHRS and YFSETQ. V lost 4 bases and J 8 bases, leaving 9 bases between the germline ends.

The sample holds a few counts of this clonotype. V usage is TRBV5-1 and J usage is TRBJ2-1; D may match TRBD1 or TRBD2 (5 bases each). Trimming pared 0 bases from V and 6 bases from J, leaving 10 bases between. Per the germline V gene, CDR1 is SGHRS and CDR2 is YFSETQ. The CDR3 runs 14 residues. The CDR3 loop reads CASSLGGNLNEQFF. The CDR3 nucleotides are TGCGCCAGCAGCTTGGGGGGGAACCTCAATGAGCAGTTCTTC.

This clonotype was seen more than once but under ten times. The CDR3 does not close with the conserved phenylalanine or tryptophan, likely indicating a read error. V usage is TRBV12-3 or TRBV12-4 and J usage is TRBJ2-5; D possibly corresponds to TRBD1 (6 bases). The length of the CDR3 is 15 residues. V was trimmed by 5 bases and J by 0 bases, leaving 13 bases between them. The CDR3: CASSPIGDNQETQYL. CDR3 DNA: TGTGCCAGCAGTCCGATAGGGGACAACCAAGAGACCCAGTACCTC.

In its sample, this clonotype was seen a few times. The J gene is TRBJ2-3, the V gene TRBV5-1, with TRBD2 matching over 11 bases. The CDR3 totals 17 residues. V was pared by 3 bases and J by 5 bases, with 11 bases of the junction left unmatched. Germline V gene sequence: CDR1 SGHRS, CDR2 YFSETQ. For the CDR3, the DNA is TGCGCCAGCAGCTACACCGGACTAGCGGGTTTGGTAGATACGCAGTATTTT. It codes for CASSYTGLAGLVDTQYF.

CDR3 DNA: TGTGCCAGCAGTTACATGGGGGAGGACAATGAGCAGTTCTTC. Its protein is CASSYMGEDNEQFF. The chain has TRBV6-5 and TRBJ2-1, with D maybe TRBD2 (6 bases). The CDR3 has 14 residues. Germline assignment: CDR1 MNHEY and CDR2 SVGAGI. Trimming removed 2 bases from V and 5 bases from J, with 10 bases in between.

This clonotype is a singleton in its sample. The chain has TRBV5-1 and TRBJ2-7; unclear D gene. This CDR3 region has 14 residues. V lost 0 bases, J lost 0 bases, and 7 bases lay in between. CDR1 is SGHRS and CDR2 is YFSETQ in the germline V gene. CDR3 sequence (DNA): TGCGCCAGCAGCTTGGGGGTATACTCCTACGAGCAGTACTTC. Protein: CASSLGVYSYEQYF.

This clonotype turned up a few times. The chain uses TRBV5-1 and TRBJ1-5; 8 bases agree with TRBD1. The ends lost 2 bases at V and 4 bases at J; junction bases unmatched: 8. Germline V gene sequence: CDR1 SGHRS, CDR2 YFSETQ. This CDR3 comprises 16 residues. The CDR3 DNA reads TGCGCCAGCAGCTTAGGCCCGGGACAGGCGAATCAGCCCCAGCATTTT. This encodes CASSLGPGQANQPQHF.

The chain couples TRBV5-1 to TRBJ2-7, with a possible D match to TRBD1 (7 bases). The CDR3 covers 16 residues. Germline-derived CDR1 and CDR2 are SGHRS and YFSETQ. Trimming removed 4 bases at V and 2 bases at J, with 19 bases between. The CDR3 bases are TGCGCCAGCAGCGGAGGGACAGACTATCAAACCTACGAGCAGTACTTC. It codes for CASSGGTDYQTYEQYF.

This clonotype has a handful of counts. The chain couples TRBV12-3 or TRBV12-4 to TRBJ2-1; 10 nucleotides agree with TRBD2. V dropped 7 bases and J dropped 8; count of bases not matched to a gene: 5. This CDR3 has 13 amino acids. The CDR3 DNA sequence: TGTGCCAGCAAGAGCGGGAGGGCGGATGAGCAGTTCTTC. It encodes CASKSGRADEQFF.

A few counts support this clonotype. The rearrangement uses TRBV5-1 and TRBJ2-7; the D gene could be TRBD1 or TRBD2 (5 bases each). Trimming pared 0 bases from V and 5 bases from J, leaving 18 bases between. CDR1 and CDR2 from the germline V gene are SGHRS and YFSETQ. The CDR3 is 16 residues long. DNA of the CDR3: TGCGCCAGCAGCTTGGCCAAGGGGAGTATTCTGAACGAGCAGTACTTC. Translated, it gives CASSLAKGSILNEQYF.

A few counts support this clonotype. V usage is TRBV12-3 or TRBV12-4 and J usage is TRBJ1-2, with D perhaps matching TRBD1 (5 bases). This CDR3 spans 13 amino acids. Trimming shortened V by 2 bases and J by 8 bases, and 12 bases separated the two germline ends. DNA of the CDR3: TGTGCCAGCAGTTTACTGGCAGGGATGGGCTACACCTTC. Residues: CASSLLAGMGYTF.

The V and J genes are TRBV9 and TRBJ2-3; 9 bases map to TRBD2. Germline lookup yields CDR1 SGDLS and CDR2 YYNGEE. Trimming took 3 bases from V and 4 from J; bases not matched to a gene: 6. The CDR3 is 15 residues long. In nucleotides, the CDR3 is TGTGCCAGCAGCGCATTAGCGGGAGTCGCAGATACGCAGTATTTT. It specifies CASSALAGVADTQYF.

The V call is TRBV7-9, the J call TRBJ2-7; 8 bases are a match to TRBD1. Losses at the gene ends were 5 bases for V and 5 bases for J; bases not matched to a gene: 8. Germline V gene data show CDR1 as SEHNR and CDR2 as FQNEAQ (reference sequence). This CDR3 is built from 14 residues. DNA for the CDR3: TGTGCCAGCAGCCTCAGACAGGGGCAAGACGAGCAGTACTTC. It is translated as CASSLRQGQDEQYF.

This clonotype was seen a few times. The V call is TRBV5-1, the J call TRBJ2-1, with a weak D call TRBD2 (5 bases). Trimming took 0 bases from V and 6 from J, leaving 10 bases between them. Germline-derived CDR1 and CDR2 are SGHRS and YFSETQ. CDR3 length: 14 amino acids. The CDR3 DNA follows: TGCGCCAGCAGCTTGGTTCTAGCATTCAATGAGCAGTTCTTC. Residues: CASSLVLAFNEQFF.

The chain combines TRBV11-2 with TRBJ2-6; D remains ambiguous. Trimming shortened V by 2 bases and J by 2 bases, and 7 bases separated the two germline ends. The CDR3 sequence is 15 residues long. From germline, CDR1 is SGHAT and CDR2 FQNNGV. The CDR3 loop is CASSLPRTGANVLTF. The CDR3 nucleotides are TGTGCCAGCAGCTTACCTAGGACTGGGGCCAACGTCCTGACTTTC.

In its sample, this clonotype was seen a few times. The chain recombines TRBV20-1 with TRBJ2-3; the D is unclear. The CDR3 loop spans 10 amino acids. CDR1 DFQATT and CDR2 SNEGSKA come from the germline V gene (reference sequence). V was shortened by 3 bases and J by 8 bases, with 6 bases between the two germline ends. CDR3 loop: CSARRGTQYF. CDR3 DNA: TGCAGTGCTAGGCGAGGTACGCAGTATTTT.